The T cell receptor beta chain under discussion was sequenced for a study of beta chain features in type 1 diabetes. Background on the study: Age, gender and cell yields were alike across patients and healthy donors. Notes on the study in general: For Type 1 diabetes patients, all four CD4+ subsets carried TCRB CDR3s that were moderately but significantly shorter. HLA influence on TCRB rearrangement stayed unresolved here.

Purity above 95% was achieved in all sorted populations. The CDR3 is 15 amino acids. Germline V lookup: CDR1 MDHEN, CDR2 SYDVKM. Trimming left V 6 bases short and J 1 base short, with 15 bases between. What was sequenced were expressed TCRB transcripts, since all of the isolated RNA had been reverse transcribed. Profiling relied on immunoSEQ multiplex PCR, and the TCRdb table lists in-frame clones only, not all of them. Among about 300,000 clones listed, approximately 12% were seen once. The table lists this clone with a few counts. The antigen is not known. Sequencing used naive CD4+ T cells from blood. The chain combines TRBV28 with TRBJ1-1; D perhaps matches TRBD1 (6 bases). The source is a woman under 30 with type 1 diabetes. The CDR3 is CASRKRTEWNTEAFF. The CDR3 region has the DNA TGTGCCAGCAGGAAACGGACAGAATGGAACACTGAAGCTTTCTTT.